This T cell receptor beta chain was sequenced in a study of human T cells and chemical hapten exposure. Whole-study context: Patches that contained 0.01% DPC were applied to the upper back and read at 6 days.

Time point noted: patch test 2, 6 weeks after DPC sensitization. Regarding treatment: therapeutic diphenylcyclopropenone sensitization with weekly scalp DPC. Drawing of blood took place ahead of applying each patch test. Note on this clonotype: The antigen is undetermined.

Study-wide points: Compared with pre-sensitization or healthy control sets, expanded TCRs clustered more.

Original analysis: A per-sample median of roughly 96,000 TCRs was observed, with a range of roughly 20,000 to 690,600. TCRdb used MiXCR to reprocess the RACE reads, holding one entry per CDR3 protein. What appears here as the V and J calls and clone size reflects TCRdb's work, not the paper's. Of 85,000 to 95,000 distinct CDR3 sequences detected, around 10% appear once; the ten largest clones hold less than 2.5%. The sample was whole blood, taken in connection with sensitization to the hapten diphenylcyclopropenone (DPC). The sequence derives from a man in his forties with alopecia areata. Some clones in this sample may be carry-over from other donors' samples.

The CDR3 region has the DNA TGCGCCAGCAGCCAAGGGCTGGCAGAGCAGTTCTTC. Translation gives CASSQGLAEQFF. The V call is TRBV4-3, the J call TRBJ2-1; D is undetermined. The CDR3 spans 12 residues. The germline V and J ends were trimmed by 1 base and 10 bases, with 8 bases remaining between them. The V gene's germline CDR1 is LGHNA and CDR2 YSLEER.